This TCR beta chain was recovered during a study of cytomegalovirus exposure and HLA in healthy donors. General study findings and limits: Among TCR sequences, most were rare, though some public TCRs appeared in many donors. The authors enumerated some 170 TCR beta chains as linked to cytomegalovirus.

Regarding this clone: No antigen is known for it.

V lost 4 bases and J lost 5; bases outside the gene matches: 19. The CDR3 is made up of 19 amino acids. Germline CDR1 is SGDLS and CDR2 is YYNGEE. Clones were read by immunoSEQ multiplex PCR, and TCRdb kept only the in-frame ones, dropping some. Counted here are about 190,000 clones, about four fifths occurring once; the ten biggest clones make up around 7%. The receptor was isolated from a young man in good health and CMV-seropositive. The J gene is TRBJ2-2, the V gene TRBV9, with 8 positions matching TRBD2. The sample consisted of PBMCs. The CDR3 protein is CASSPSRGAGAFRTGELFF. The CDR3 DNA sequence: TGTGCCAGCAGCCCCTCAAGGGGAGCGGGAGCGTTCAGGACCGGGGAGCTGTTTTTT.